This TCR beta chain derives from a study of blood T cells in healthy people across ages (dated by TCRdb to between 2014 and 2017). In the study overall: In model experiments, roughly one uniquely barcoded TCR beta cDNA molecule per two T cells was captured by template switching. For two donors (one aged 18 to 29 and one aged 80 or older), the study analyzed two additional independent replicas of 1 million unique cDNA reads from the same blood draw. The study measured age-related changes in TCR beta repertoire diversity using deep sequencing normalized with unique cDNA molecular identifiers. The donors were split into four age groups: young (average about 15 years), middle-aged (roughly 42), aged (more than 60) and long-lived (roughly 88). Donors of different ages were randomly distributed across sequencing lanes to avoid experimental bias.

Systemically healthy Caucasian individuals from Russia, around 39 in total and aged about 6 to 95 years, were included as donors. Each donor gave about 9.7 milliliters of peripheral blood, drawn into EDTA-treated Vacutainer tubes. Ficoll-Paque density-gradient centrifugation was used to isolate PBMCs, with at least 6.5 million per sample. Trizol reagent was used to extract total RNA from PBMCs, with at least 5 micrograms per sample. For every donor, an aliquot of PBMCs went through flow cytometry to measure the percentages of naive CD45RAhigh/CD27high T cells. Overall results and qualifications from the work: Since profiling was done on bulk unsorted PBMCs, naive and antigen-experienced compartments could not be conclusively compared. Observed TCR beta diversity per million T cells fell roughly linearly with age, and a significant reduction was already apparent by age about 43. Compared with the aged group, the long-lived group had more naive CD4+ T cells, fewer expanded clones and increased TCR diversity, a pattern suggesting age selection. Total diversity estimates from one million sequenced T cells were considered lower bounds and underestimates. There was a strong correlation between observed TCR beta diversity and the percentage of naive T cells measured by flow cytometry. Donor CMV infection status was unknown, potentially confounding age-related changes in expanded clonotypes.

From the cysteine through the phenylalanine, the CDR3 covers 16 amino acids. Only the CDR3 DNA stays, 48 bases, in frame from base 1. CDR1 and CDR2, per the germline V gene, are SGHVS and FQNEAQ. On this clonotype: This receptor's antigen is unknown. A read error may explain this, as a much larger clone is one base away.

The library was made by 5' RACE. Instrument on record: Illumina HiSeq 2500. The second PCR ran for about 7 to 11 cycles and used a J-beta primer mix along with a sample-barcoded 5' primer. A template-switch 5' adaptor carrying 12 random nucleotides introduced a unique molecular identifier onto each TCR beta cDNA molecule. At least 2.5 million CDR3-containing paired-end reads were obtained from each sample. All of the RNA was converted into first-strand cDNA using the Mint cDNA synthesis kit, with a TRBC-specific oligonucleotide serving as the primer. Following uracil-DNA glycosylase treatment, a first 18-cycle PCR with universal primers M1SS and BC2_uni_R was performed on all cDNA. The paper's data handling went like this. For normalization, 1 million high-quality reads were randomly selected from each sample, with every read carrying a distinct molecular identifier. Reads with shared molecular identifiers were discarded instead of being binned into consensus sequences. MiTCR, set to a Q25 quality threshold and the strictest error-elimination algorithm, was used for CDR3 identification, clonotype clustering and error correction. A nonparametric unseen species model with Euler transformation was used to estimate lower-bound total TCR beta diversity. Starting from the raw public reads, TCRdb applied fastp trimming at Q25, assembled clones with MiXCR and retained in-frame beta chains. Every distinct CDR3 protein forms one entry, paired with its most common genes and DNA. For this entry, the V and J calls and clone size follow TCRdb and not the study's own pipeline. The table for this sample lists 710,000 or so distinct CDR3 sequences; roughly 32% of them were counted only once. The top ten hold 15% to 17% of the sample.

The receptor's source is an elderly woman in good health. Donor details come from another sample of the same person, matched by shared clones. Rearrangement joined TRBV7-8 to TRBJ2-7, with the D call tentatively TRBD1 or TRBD2, each fitting 5 bases. The J call is uncertain, as TRBJ2-4 better fits the DNA end. Sequencing was done on a sample of blood. The DNA sequence is as follows: TGTGCCGGCAGCACTAGTCAGGGCTGGAGCAAAAACATTCAGTACTTC. This gives the protein CAGSTSQGWSKNIQYF.